The 18 T cell receptor beta chains in this list originate from one sample, sequenced in a study of T cell changes during pregnancy in multiple sclerosis (dated by TCRdb to the late 2010s). To prepare the library, the immunoSEQ multiplex PCR assay was applied. Sourced from immuneACCESS, this table was stored by TCRdb with only in-frame sequences that have V and J called. A share of the clones is absent; for the studies checked, an unresolved V gene accounts for under half, and the remainder has no known explanation. The sample profile shows 45,000 to 55,000 clones; 88% of them were found once. The ten largest make up roughly 1.2% of the sample. The sample in question was CD4+ T cells from peripheral blood mononuclear cells, obtained in the second trimester of pregnancy. Receptors originate from a female donor with multiple sclerosis, enrolled in a pregnancy study.

This clone was detected once. This chain connects TRBV19 to TRBJ2-2, with 9 bases lining up with TRBD2. The CDR3 extends over 15 amino acids. The V gene end was trimmed by 7 bases and the J gene end by 1 base; junction bases not matched to a gene: 4. The germline CDR1 and CDR2 sequences are LNHDA and SQIVND (reference sequence). The CDR3 loop reads CASTRLAVNTGELFF. The CDR3 region has the DNA TGTGCCAGTACCCGACTAGCGGTGAACACCGGGGAGCTGTTTTTT. The full variable domain, its missing parts supplied by reference TRBV19 and TRBJ2-2, is DGGITQSPKYLFRKEGQNVTLSCEQNLNHDAMYWYRQDPGQGLRLIYYSQIVNDFQKGDIAEGYSVSREKKESFPLTVTSAQKNPTAFYLCASTRLAVNTGELFFGEGSRLTVL.

This rearrangement joins TRBV28 to TRBJ2-3; D uncertain. V gave up 1 base and J gave up 3 bases, with 2 bases separating them. This CDR3 has 12 amino acids. Germline loops: CDR1 MDHEN, CDR2 SYDVKM. The CDR3 bases are TGTGCCAGCAGTTTATCAACAGATACGCAGTATTTT. This gives the protein CASSLSTDTQYF.

This rearrangement joins TRBV28 to TRBJ2-5; TRBD1 might be the D (6 bases). Trimming cost V 5 bases and J 2 bases, with 15 bases left between them. CDR1 is MDHEN and CDR2 is SYDVKM in the germline V gene. This CDR3 spans 15 amino acids. CDR3 residues: CASSRNRARQETQYF. The CDR3 DNA reads as TGTGCCAGCAGTAGGAACAGGGCTCGGCAAGAGACCCAGTACTTC.

This clone was recorded once. The chain uses TRBV5-1 and TRBJ2-5, with D possibly matching TRBD2 (6 bases). V was pared by 5 bases and J by 5 bases, with 19 bases between. CDR1 and CDR2 (germline): SGHRS, YFSETQ. The CDR3 extends over 15 amino acids. The CDR3 nucleotides read TGCGCCAGCAGTCCCGTGGGGGGTAGTAGGGAGACCCAGTACTTC. This sequence encodes CASSPVGGSRETQYF.

The chain combines TRBV29-1 with TRBJ1-1; possibly TRBD1 for D (5 bases). Trimming cost V 4 bases and J 1 base, with 10 bases left between them. Germline assignment: CDR1 SQVTM and CDR2 ANQGSEA. This CDR3 is 13 amino acids long. CDR3 DNA sequence: TGCAGCGTTGTGGGGGGGTGGAACACTGAAGCTTTCTTT. This sequence encodes CSVVGGWNTEAFF.

V and J are TRBV10-1 and TRBJ2-1, with D unclear. The CDR3 has 14 residues. The germline CDR1 and CDR2 sequences are WNHNN and SYGVQD (reference sequence). The germline V and J ends were trimmed by 2 bases and 2 bases, with 7 bases remaining between them. This chain's CDR3 is CASSEAGTYNEQFF. CDR3 in DNA: TGCGCCAGCAGTGAGGCAGGTACCTACAATGAGCAGTTCTTC.

The J gene is TRBJ2-3, the V gene TRBV6-1; D remains unclear. There are 14 residues in the CDR3. The V end lost 6 bases, the J end lost 2 bases, and 12 bases lay between the germline ends. The germline V gene has CDR1 MNHNS and CDR2 SASEGT. The CDR3 is CASRPGLPTDTQYF. The CDR3 DNA reads as TGTGCCAGCAGGCCAGGCCTCCCCACAGATACGCAGTATTTT.

This chain links TRBV10-1 with TRBJ2-3; 11 bases are shared with TRBD1. The germline CDR1 and CDR2 sequences are WNHNN and SYGVQD (reference sequence). V gave up 3 bases and J gave up 3 bases; unmatched junction bases: 2. This CDR3 contains 15 residues. CDR3 amino acids: CASSDGTGGTDTQYF. CDR3 nucleotides: TGCGCCAGCAGTGACGGGACAGGGGGAACAGATACGCAGTATTTT.

The rearrangement joins TRBV7-6 to TRBJ2-2; perhaps TRBD2 as D (6 bases). The germline V gene encodes CDR1 SGHVS and CDR2 FNYEAQ. V dropped 2 bases and J dropped 5 bases, with 15 bases sitting between them. The CDR3 covers 16 residues. The CDR3 DNA is TGTGCCAGCAGCTTATCCCACGGGAGCGATACCGGGGAGCTGTTTTTT. It yields the protein CASSLSHGSDTGELFF.

This clone was detected only once. This chain connects TRBV2 to TRBJ2-3; D perhaps matches TRBD2 (6 bases). Germline-derived CDR1 and CDR2 are SNHLY and FYNNEI. V lost 4 bases and J lost 0, with 11 bases in between. The CDR3 consists of 15 residues. The CDR3 spells CASSVEAGSTDTQYF. In DNA form, the CDR3 reads TGTGCCAGCAGTGTAGAAGCGGGCAGCACAGATACGCAGTATTTT. The full variable domain, its missing parts supplied by reference TRBV2 and TRBJ2-3, is EPEVTQTPSHQVTQMGQEVILRCVPISNHLYFYWYRQILGQKVEFLVSFYNNEISEKSEIFDDQFSVERPDGSNFTLKIRSTKLEDSAMYFCASSVEAGSTDTQYFGPGTRLTVL.

This chain uses TRBV4-2 with TRBJ1-2, with D hard to call. V was shortened by 0 bases and J by 4 bases, with 9 bases between the two germline ends. Germline lookup yields CDR1 LGHNA and CDR2 YNFKEQ. This CDR3 region has 14 residues. The CDR3, as DNA: TGTGCCAGCAGCCAAGAAACAGCTTCCTATGGCTACACCTTC. Translated: CASSQETASYGYTF.

This clone has only a few counts. V is TRBV27 and J is TRBJ1-1, with unresolved D. The ends were cut back, 5 bases at V and 2 bases at J, with 6 bases in the middle. CDR1 and CDR2 (germline): MNHEY, SMNVEV (reference sequence). The length of the CDR3 is 12 residues. For the CDR3, the DNA is TGTGCCAGCAGTCATCTAAACACTGAAGCTTTCTTT. Residues: CASSHLNTEAFF.

In this sample, this clone turned up once. This sequence joins TRBV7-3 and TRBJ2-3; 9 nucleotides match TRBD2. The CDR3 length is 18 residues. Trimming at V came to 1 base and at J to 7 bases, leaving 15 bases not matched to a gene. Germline CDR1 SGHTA, CDR2 FQGTGA. The CDR3 sequence is CASSLRGVAGGRGNTQYF. CDR3 nucleotide sequence: TGTGCCAGCAGCTTAAGGGGGGTTGCGGGAGGGCGGGGGAATACGCAGTATTTT.

The chain carries TRBV7-9 and TRBJ1-5; 10 nucleotides agree with TRBD1. The V and J ends lost 6 bases and 0 bases, in that order; junction bases with no gene match: 5. The CDR3 loop spans 16 amino acids. The germline V gene encodes CDR1 SEHNR and CDR2 FQNEAQ (reference sequence). The CDR3: CASSGTGAYSNQPQHF. Written as DNA, the CDR3 is TGTGCCAGCAGTGGGACAGGGGCGTATAGCAATCAGCCCCAGCATTTT.

The rearrangement joins TRBV18 to TRBJ1-2; 8 bases fit TRBD1. Losses at the gene ends were 2 bases for V and 2 bases for J; bases not matched to a gene: 4. Germline V gene data show CDR1 as KGHSH and CDR2 as LQKENI. CDR3 length equals 15 residues. CDR3 loop: CASSPTGGENYGYTF. Written as DNA, the CDR3 is TGTGCCAGCTCACCAACAGGGGGGGAGAACTATGGCTACACCTTC.

The J gene is TRBJ2-7, the V gene TRBV5-1; 10 bases match TRBD2. This CDR3 comprises 15 residues. J was trimmed by 8 bases and V by 3 bases; bases with no gene match: 11. Looked up from germline, CDR1 is SGHRS and CDR2 is YFSETQ. The CDR3 nucleotides are TGCGCCAGCAGCTCCCTGGGTAGCGGGGGGTACAAGCAGTACTTC. This translates into CASSSLGSGGYKQYF.

The V call is TRBV10-3, the J call TRBJ1-2, with D tentatively TRBD1 (5 bases). This CDR3 is built from 14 residues. Trimming left V 1 base short and J 8 bases short, with 14 bases between. Germline CDR1 is ENHRY and CDR2 is SYGVKD. The CDR3 DNA reads as TGTGCCATCAGTGAGTACGAAGGTTGGGGCGGCTACACCTTC. Its translation: CAISEYEGWGGYTF.

The chain employs TRBV10-3 and TRBJ2-2; 11 bases line up with TRBD2. Germline loops: CDR1 ENHRY, CDR2 SYGVKD. CDR3 length: 16 amino acids. V lost 0 bases, J lost 5 bases, and 2 bases stayed unmatched. CDR3 nucleotide sequence: TGTGCCATCAGTGAGTCGAGACTAGCGGGGACCGGGGAGCTGTTTTTT. As protein: CAISESRLAGTGELFF.